The 31 T cell receptor beta chains below were found in one sample sequenced in a study of shared clonotypes between healthy human individuals. Generated by immunoSEQ multiplex PCR, the TCRdb table keeps only in-frame clones and is missing some. The sample gives roughly 330,000 clones, 74% of which show up once; about 9.3% is in the top ten. The sample consisted of memory CD4+ T cells sorted from blood. Noted subset: CD45RA-negative fraction. The source of these receptors is a man aged 25-45 years in good health.

J is TRBJ2-1 and V is TRBV14; 8 positions agree with TRBD2. The junction had 4 bases not matched to a gene; V was cut back by 0 bases and J by 0 bases. The length of the CDR3 is 17 residues. From germline, CDR1 is SGHDN and CDR2 FVKESK. The CDR3 reads CASSQDVAGSSYNEQFF. The CDR3 DNA sequence: TGTGCCAGCAGCCAAGATGTAGCGGGGAGCTCCTACAATGAGCAGTTCTTC.

The chain links TRBV7-2 to TRBJ1-5; D is unclear. V was cut by 1 base and J by 6 bases, with 10 bases left in between. Germline CDR1 SGHTA, CDR2 FQGNSA. CDR3 length: 14 amino acids. CDR3 sequence (DNA): TGTGCCAGCAGCTTAGGGGCAGAAGGTCAGCCCCAGCATTTT. Translating it yields CASSLGAEGQPQHF.

The V call is TRBV29-1, the J call TRBJ2-5; no clear D. Per the germline V gene, CDR1 is SQVTM and CDR2 is ANQGSEA. V was shortened by 4 bases and J by 2 bases, with 8 bases between the two germline ends. CDR3 size: 12 residues. DNA of the CDR3: TGCAGCGTTGTCGAACAGCAAGAGACCCAGTACTTC. Protein product: CSVVEQQETQYF.

This clone was found once. The chain carries TRBV6-6 and TRBJ2-1; D unclear. The V end was cut by 1 base, the J end by 6 bases, with 10 bases between. Germline values: CDR1 MNHNY, CDR2 SVGAGI (reference sequence). This CDR3 spans 14 amino acids. The CDR3 here is CASSYFGYSNEQFF. The CDR3, as DNA: TGTGCCAGCAGTTACTTTGGCTATTCCAATGAGCAGTTCTTC.

In regard to this clone: This likely reflects a read error, since a far larger clone is one base away. The chain carries TRBV7-2 and TRBJ1-1; D is perhaps TRBD1 (6 bases). The CDR3 runs to 16 residues. Trimming took off 5 bases at V and 2 bases at J, with 18 bases between the two ends. Per germline, CDR1 SGHTA and CDR2 FQGNSA. CDR3 nucleotide sequence: TGTGCCAGCAGCCTAGAATGGGGGGCGAGAAACACTGAAGCTTTCTTT. Translation: CASSLEWGARNTEAFF. The complete variable domain, with remaining parts taken from reference TRBV7-2 and TRBJ1-1, reads GAGVSQSPSNKVTEKGKDVELRCDPISGHTALYWYRQSLGQGLEFLIYFQGNSAPDKSGLPSDRFSAERTGGSVSTLTIQRTQQEDSAVYLCASSLEWGARNTEAFFGQGTRLTVV.

Details on this clone: Other nucleotide sequences in the sample specify the same CDR3. This chain links TRBV29-1 with TRBJ2-1; 9 positions agree with TRBD2. Germline-derived CDR1 and CDR2 are SQVTM and ANQGSEA. J lost 3 bases, V lost 6 bases, and 6 bases had no gene match. The CDR3 consists of 14 residues. CDR3 bases: TGCAGCGTCGACGTAGCGGGAGTCTACAATGAGCAGTTCTTC. Translated, it gives CSVDVAGVYNEQFF.

This chain joins TRBV5-1 and TRBJ1-2; 7 positions agree with TRBD1. The germline V gene encodes CDR1 SGHRS and CDR2 YFSETQ. Germline trimming cut 0 bases from V and 4 bases from J; bases unmatched to any gene: 9. The CDR3 contains 16 residues. CDR3 amino acids: CASSLAGTEETYGYTF. The CDR3 nucleotides are TGCGCCAGCAGCTTGGCAGGGACAGAGGAAACCTATGGCTACACCTTC.

The CDR3 nucleotides read TGTGCCAGTAAGGCCGGGTCTTTCAAACTGTTTTTT. Translated: CASKAGSFKLFF. The rearrangement joins TRBV19 to TRBJ1-4; D gene uncertain. The CDR3 covers 12 residues. Trimming left V 7 bases short and J 11 bases short, with 14 bases between. Looked up from germline, CDR1 is LNHDA and CDR2 is SQIVND (reference sequence).

As DNA, the CDR3 is TGTGCCAGCAGTTTATTTCTGAGTAGCGGGGGCGAGCAGTACTTC. Translation: CASSLFLSSGGEQYF. The chain links TRBV27 to TRBJ2-7, with 9 bases lining up with TRBD2. This CDR3 region has 15 residues. V shed 1 base, J shed 6 bases, and the junction held 7 bases outside the gene matches. The germline V gene has CDR1 MNHEY and CDR2 SMNVEV (reference sequence).

The chain joins TRBV15 to TRBJ2-2; no definite D call. Germline V gene lookup returns CDR1 LNHNV and CDR2 YYDKDF (reference sequence). The CDR3 is 13 residues long. The germline V and J ends were trimmed by 0 bases and 5 bases, with 4 bases remaining between them. The CDR3 bases are TGTGCCACCAGCAGAGAATATACCGGGGAGCTGTTTTTT. This encodes CATSREYTGELFF.

V and J are TRBV15 and TRBJ2-6; tentative D call: TRBD1 (5 bases). Trimming removed 0 bases at V and 4 bases at J, with 16 bases between. Germline CDR1 and CDR2: LNHNV and YYDKDF (reference sequence). The CDR3 covers 18 residues. Here the CDR3 DNA reads TGTGCCACCAGCAGAGAGGACGGCGTTGGGGCGGGGGCCAACGTCCTGACTTTC. Translation gives CATSREDGVGAGANVLTF.

Of note for this clone: The same CDR3 arises from other DNA sequences in this sample as well. This rearrangement joins TRBV7-2 to TRBJ2-7; no clear D gene. The V and J ends lost 1 base and 3 bases respectively, with 4 bases between them. This CDR3 comprises 12 residues. The germline gives CDR1 SGHTA, CDR2 FQGNSA. The CDR3 here is CASSLGVYEQYF. Written as DNA, the CDR3 is TGTGCCAGCAGCTTAGGGGTCTACGAGCAGTACTTC. Complete variable domain (other parts from reference TRBV7-2 and TRBJ2-7): GAGVSQSPSNKVTEKGKDVELRCDPISGHTALYWYRQSLGQGLEFLIYFQGNSAPDKSGLPSDRFSAERTGGSVSTLTIQRTQQEDSAVYLCASSLGVYEQYFGPGTRLTVT.

The chain recombines TRBV20-1 with TRBJ2-3; no clear D gene. The CDR3 has 11 residues. The germline V gene has CDR1 DFQATT and CDR2 SNEGSKA (reference sequence). With 4 bases removed from V and 6 bases from J, the gap between germline ends came to 8 bases. In DNA, the CDR3 is TGCAGTGCTACTAAAGTGGATACGCAGTATTTT. It codes for CSATKVDTQYF.

The chain's CDR3 is CASSERHEQYF. CDR3 DNA sequence: TGTGCCAGCAGTGAAAGGCACGAGCAGTACTTC. This sequence joins TRBV2 and TRBJ2-7; D not certain. The CDR3 contains 11 residues. Trimming shortened V by 2 bases and J by 5 bases, and 4 bases separated the two germline ends. The germline V gene has CDR1 SNHLY and CDR2 FYNNEI.

The genes are TRBV5-5 and TRBJ2-7; 8 positions agree with TRBD1. The CDR3 contains 20 residues. CDR1 is SGHKS, CDR2 YYEKEE, per germline (reference sequence). V shed 0 bases, J shed 1 base, and the junction held 18 bases outside the gene matches. This CDR3 is CASSLVVGNPWTGTSYEQYF. CDR3 coding DNA: TGTGCCAGCAGCTTGGTTGTGGGAAATCCTTGGACAGGGACTTCCTACGAGCAGTACTTC.

This clone has more than one count but fewer than ten. The chain links TRBV7-6 to TRBJ2-2, with TRBD2 matching over 11 bases. The CDR3 runs 16 residues. Per the germline V gene, CDR1 is SGHVS and CDR2 is FNYEAQ. V lost 1 base, J lost 4 bases, and 2 bases stayed unmatched. The CDR3 here is CASSLVAGGSTGELFF. The CDR3 DNA follows: TGTGCCAGCAGCTTAGTAGCGGGAGGGTCCACCGGGGAGCTGTTTTTT. Variable domain in full (rest from reference TRBV7-6 and TRBJ2-2): GAGVSQSPRYKVTKRGQDVALRCDPISGHVSLYWYRQALGQGPEFLTYFNYEAQQDKSGLPNDRFSAERPEGSISTLTIQRTEQRDSAMYRCASSLVAGGSTGELFFGEGSRLTVL.

The V call is TRBV19, the J call TRBJ2-2; no clear D gene. Germline-derived CDR1 and CDR2 are LNHDA and SQIVND (reference sequence). V was cut by 7 bases and J by 6 bases, with 21 bases left in between. CDR3 length equals 16 residues. The chain's CDR3 is CASTPRVIRAAGELFF. For the CDR3, the DNA is TGTGCCAGTACCCCAAGAGTCATAAGGGCCGCCGGGGAGCTGTTTTTT.

This rearrangement joins TRBV6-1 to TRBJ2-5; 13 bases align to TRBD2. The germline V gene encodes CDR1 MNHNS and CDR2 SASEGT. The length of the CDR3 is 21 residues. After removal of 2 bases from V and 5 bases from J, the junction contained 20 bases not matched to a gene. The chain's CDR3 is CASSERGRGLLRTSGSETQYF. The CDR3 nucleotides read TGTGCCAGCAGTGAACGCGGCAGGGGGCTCCTAAGGACTAGCGGGAGCGAGACCCAGTACTTC.

About this clone: A single base is all that separates this from a far larger clone, so a read error is likely. The chain has TRBV7-9 and TRBJ1-1; D perhaps matches TRBD1 (6 bases). The CDR3 spans 15 residues. In germline, CDR1 is SEHNR, CDR2 FQNEAQ (reference sequence). V lost 3 bases and J lost 6, with 17 bases in between. The CDR3 here is CASSFPTGVRAEAFF. CDR3 bases: TGTGCCAGCAGCTTCCCGACAGGCGTGAGGGCTGAAGCTTTCTTT.

V gene TRBV7-8 combines with J gene TRBJ1-5; 9 positions match TRBD1. CDR3 length equals 16 residues. Germline V gene lookup returns CDR1 SGHVS and CDR2 FQNEAQ. The trim removed 1 base at V and 6 bases at J, leaving 7 bases unmatched. The CDR3 DNA follows: TGTGCCAGCAGCTTAGGGACGGGACAGGGATTTCAGCCCCAGCATTTT. It specifies CASSLGTGQGFQPQHF.

The chain uses TRBV5-1 and TRBJ1-4, with D tentatively TRBD1 (6 bases). V lost 4 bases and J 7 bases, leaving 14 bases between the germline ends. The CDR3 is 14 amino acids. Germline V CDR1 and CDR2: SGHRS, YFSETQ. This CDR3 reads CASSQQGEGEKLFF. As DNA, the CDR3 is TGCGCCAGCAGCCAACAGGGAGAAGGTGAAAAACTGTTTTTT.

The chain uses TRBV19 and TRBJ2-2, with 8 bases identical to TRBD2. The CDR3 sequence is 15 residues long. Germline values: CDR1 LNHDA, CDR2 SQIVND (reference sequence). The J segment lost 6 bases and the V segment lost 3 bases, leaving 6 bases of the junction unmatched. The CDR3 sequence is CASSISGTRAGELFF. In nucleotides, the CDR3 is TGTGCCAGTAGTATCTCCGGGACTAGAGCCGGGGAGCTGTTTTTT. Full variable domain (missing parts from reference TRBV19 and TRBJ2-2): DGGITQSPKYLFRKEGQNVTLSCEQNLNHDAMYWYRQDPGQGLRLIYYSQIVNDFQKGDIAEGYSVSREKKESFPLTVTSAQKNPTAFYLCASSISGTRAGELFFGEGSRLTVL.

The chain employs TRBV28 and TRBJ2-2; a possible D gene is TRBD1 (5 bases). Germline V gene data show CDR1 as MDHEN and CDR2 as SYDVKM. This CDR3 comprises 15 residues. V was pared by 4 bases and J by 6 bases, with 15 bases between. CDR3 loop: CASSWGRVEAGELFF. In nucleotides, the CDR3 is TGTGCCAGCAGTTGGGGCAGGGTTGAGGCCGGGGAGCTGTTTTTT.

The chain carries TRBV10-2 and TRBJ2-1; 9 bases line up with TRBD1. From germline, CDR1 is WSHSY and CDR2 SAAADI. CDR3 size: 13 residues. V lost 8 bases and J lost 5; bases outside the gene matches: 4. CDR3: CASGTGTNNEQFF. CDR3 DNA: TGCGCCAGCGGGACAGGGACTAACAATGAGCAGTTCTTC.

The rearrangement uses TRBV7-2 and TRBJ2-5; tentatively, D is TRBD1 (7 bases). This CDR3 contains 15 residues. Trimming shortened V by 5 bases and J by 5 bases, and 18 bases separated the two germline ends. Germline V gene data show CDR1 as SGHTA and CDR2 as FQGNSA. CDR3 protein: CASSPSRTGGETQYF. In DNA, the CDR3 is TGTGCCAGCAGCCCTTCTCGGACAGGAGGGGAGACCCAGTACTTC. The variable domain in full, completed from reference TRBV7-2 and TRBJ2-5, reads GAGVSQSPSNKVTEKGKDVELRCDPISGHTALYWYRQSLGQGLEFLIYFQGNSAPDKSGLPSDRFSAERTGGSVSTLTIQRTQQEDSAVYLCASSPSRTGGETQYFGPGTRLLVL.

The V gene is TRBV11-1, the J gene TRBJ2-7; either TRBD1 or TRBD2 may supply D (5 bases each). This CDR3 has 15 residues. Looked up from germline, CDR1 is SGHAT and CDR2 is FQDESV (reference sequence). V shed 6 bases and J shed 5 bases, with 20 bases lying between them. The CDR3 is CASRRTGTEPHEQYF. In DNA, the CDR3 is TGTGCCAGCAGAAGGACCGGGACGGAGCCCCACGAGCAGTACTTC.

The J gene is TRBJ2-1, the V gene TRBV6-5; 13 bases align to TRBD2. Germline V gives CDR1 MNHEY, CDR2 SVGAGI. The CDR3 is 14 amino acids. The trim removed 8 bases at V and 6 bases at J, leaving 4 bases unmatched. The chain's CDR3 is CASQLAGGRNEQFF. The CDR3, as DNA: TGTGCCAGCCAACTAGCGGGAGGGCGCAATGAGCAGTTCTTC.

The rearrangement uses TRBV10-3 and TRBJ2-1, with 8 bases lining up with TRBD1. This CDR3 has 14 residues. J was trimmed by 9 bases and V by 8 bases; bases with no gene match: 12. Germline CDR1 is ENHRY and CDR2 is SYGVKD. The DNA for the CDR3 is TGTGCCATCGGACAGGGACCACCCTTTGGTGAGCAGTTCTTC. It translates to CAIGQGPPFGEQFF.

V is TRBV10-1 and J is TRBJ2-3; maybe TRBD2 (5 bases). This CDR3 contains 15 residues. Germline V lookup: CDR1 WNHNN, CDR2 SYGVQD (reference sequence). V lost 7 bases and J lost 6, with 20 bases in between. CDR3 in amino acids: CASTGGRRTGDTQYF. The CDR3 DNA follows: TGCGCCAGCACCGGCGGGCGGCGCACCGGCGATACGCAGTATTTT.

The chain has TRBV19 and TRBJ2-7; perhaps TRBD1 as D (5 bases). Germline V gives CDR1 LNHDA, CDR2 SQIVND (reference sequence). CDR3 length: 16 amino acids. Trimming pared 5 bases from V and 7 bases from J, leaving 24 bases between. The CDR3 is CASSQPQGFGFPEQYF. As DNA, the CDR3 is TGTGCCAGTAGTCAACCCCAGGGTTTTGGTTTTCCGGAGCAGTACTTC.

This clone occurred a few times. This sequence joins TRBV10-3 and TRBJ2-2; D call uncertain. Per the germline V gene, CDR1 is ENHRY and CDR2 is SYGVKD. V lost 0 bases and J 4 bases, leaving 9 bases between the germline ends. This CDR3 is built from 15 residues. The CDR3: CAISESVAGTGELFF. CDR3 in DNA: TGTGCCATCAGTGAGTCGGTGGCAGGCACCGGGGAGCTGTTTTTT.